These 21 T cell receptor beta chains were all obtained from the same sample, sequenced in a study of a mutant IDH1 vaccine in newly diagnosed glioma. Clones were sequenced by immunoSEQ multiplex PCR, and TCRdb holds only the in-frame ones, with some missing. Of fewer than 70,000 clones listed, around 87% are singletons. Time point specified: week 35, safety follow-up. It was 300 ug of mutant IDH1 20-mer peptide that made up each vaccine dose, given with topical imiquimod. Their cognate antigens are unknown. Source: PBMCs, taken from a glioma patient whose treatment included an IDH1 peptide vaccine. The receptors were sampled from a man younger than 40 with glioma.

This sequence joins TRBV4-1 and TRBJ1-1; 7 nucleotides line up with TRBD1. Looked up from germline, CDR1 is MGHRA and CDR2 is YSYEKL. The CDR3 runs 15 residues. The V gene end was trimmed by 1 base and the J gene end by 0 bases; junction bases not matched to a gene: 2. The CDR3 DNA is TGCGCCAGCAGCCAAGGACAGGGATTGAACACTGAAGCTTTCTTT. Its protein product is CASSQGQGLNTEAFF.

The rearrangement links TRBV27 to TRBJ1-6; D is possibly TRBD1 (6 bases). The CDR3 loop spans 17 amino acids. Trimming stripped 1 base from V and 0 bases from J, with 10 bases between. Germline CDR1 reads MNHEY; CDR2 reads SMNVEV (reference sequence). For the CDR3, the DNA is TGTGCCAGCAGTTTATTAGGGGGGCTCTCCTATAATTCACCCCTCCACTTT. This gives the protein CASSLLGGLSYNSPLHF.

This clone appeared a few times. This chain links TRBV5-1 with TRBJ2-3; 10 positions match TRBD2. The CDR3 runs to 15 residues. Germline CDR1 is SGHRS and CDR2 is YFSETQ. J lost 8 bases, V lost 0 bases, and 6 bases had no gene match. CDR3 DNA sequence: TGCGCCAGCAGCTTGGCTAGCGGGGGAGGACTTACGCAGTATTTT. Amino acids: CASSLASGGGLTQYF.

CDR3 residues: CASSFDRGHNYGYTF. CDR3 nucleotides: TGTGCCAGCAGTTTCGACAGGGGGCACAACTATGGCTACACCTTC. The J gene is TRBJ1-2, the V gene TRBV6-5, with 10 nucleotides matching TRBD1. The CDR3 is made up of 15 amino acids. After removal of 4 bases from V and 2 bases from J, the junction contained 4 bases not matched to a gene. Germline lookup yields CDR1 MNHEY and CDR2 SVGAGI.

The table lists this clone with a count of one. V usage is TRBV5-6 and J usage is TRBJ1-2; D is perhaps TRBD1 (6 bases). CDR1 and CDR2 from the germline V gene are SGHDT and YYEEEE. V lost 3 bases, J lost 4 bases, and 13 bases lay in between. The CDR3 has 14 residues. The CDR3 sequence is CASSWGDTAYGYTF. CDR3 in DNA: TGTGCCAGCAGCTGGGGGGACACGGCCTATGGCTACACCTTC.

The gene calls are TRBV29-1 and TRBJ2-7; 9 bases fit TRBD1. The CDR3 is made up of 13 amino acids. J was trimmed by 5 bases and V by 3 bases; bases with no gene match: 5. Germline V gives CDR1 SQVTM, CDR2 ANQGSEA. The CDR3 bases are TGCAGCGTTGAGGGACAGGGTACCCACGAGCAGTACTTC. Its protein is CSVEGQGTHEQYF.

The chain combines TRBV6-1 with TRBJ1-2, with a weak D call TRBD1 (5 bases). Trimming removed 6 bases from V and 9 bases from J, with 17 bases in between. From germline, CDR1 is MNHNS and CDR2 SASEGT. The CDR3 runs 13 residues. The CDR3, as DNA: TGTGCCAGCAGCCCCGAGGGGAGGAGAAGCTACACCTTC. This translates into CASSPEGRRSYTF.

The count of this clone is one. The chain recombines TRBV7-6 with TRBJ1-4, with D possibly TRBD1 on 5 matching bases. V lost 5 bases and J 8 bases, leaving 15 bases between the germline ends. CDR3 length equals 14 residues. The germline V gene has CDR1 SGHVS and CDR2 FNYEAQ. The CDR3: CASSLGGIGEKLFF. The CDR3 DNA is TGTGCCAGCAGCCTCGGGGGGATAGGCGAAAAACTGTTTTTT.

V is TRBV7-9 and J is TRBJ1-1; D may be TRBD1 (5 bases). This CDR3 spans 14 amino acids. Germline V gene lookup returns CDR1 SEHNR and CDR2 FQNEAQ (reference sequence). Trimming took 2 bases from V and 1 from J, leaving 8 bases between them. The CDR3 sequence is CASSLMGGNTEAFF. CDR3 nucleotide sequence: TGTGCCAGCAGCTTAATGGGGGGGAACACTGAAGCTTTCTTT.

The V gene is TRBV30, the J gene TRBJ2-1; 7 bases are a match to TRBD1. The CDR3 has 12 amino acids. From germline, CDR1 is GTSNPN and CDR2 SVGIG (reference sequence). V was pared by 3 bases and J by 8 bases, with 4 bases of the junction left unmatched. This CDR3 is CAWRTQGYEQFF. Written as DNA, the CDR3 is TGTGCCTGGAGGACACAGGGGTATGAGCAGTTCTTC.

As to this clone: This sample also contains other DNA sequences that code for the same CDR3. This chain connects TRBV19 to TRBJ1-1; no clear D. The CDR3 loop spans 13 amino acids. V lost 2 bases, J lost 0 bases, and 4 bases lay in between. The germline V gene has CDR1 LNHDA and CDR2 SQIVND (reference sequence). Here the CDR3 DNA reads TGTGCCAGTAGTATAAGCTTGAACACTGAAGCTTTCTTT. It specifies CASSISLNTEAFF.

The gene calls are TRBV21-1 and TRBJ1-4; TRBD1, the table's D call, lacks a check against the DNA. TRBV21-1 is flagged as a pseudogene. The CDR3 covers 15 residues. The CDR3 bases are TGTGCCAGCAGCAAAGCGGCAGTCTCAAAAGAAAAACTGTTTTTT. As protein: CASSKAAVSKEKLFF.

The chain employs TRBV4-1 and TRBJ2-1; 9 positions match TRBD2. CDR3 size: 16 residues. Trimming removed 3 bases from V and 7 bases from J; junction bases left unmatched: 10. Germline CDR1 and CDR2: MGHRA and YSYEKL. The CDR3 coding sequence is TGCGCCAGCAGCCATGATCGAGCGGGAGGTATAAATGAGCAGTTCTTC. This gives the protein CASSHDRAGGINEQFF.

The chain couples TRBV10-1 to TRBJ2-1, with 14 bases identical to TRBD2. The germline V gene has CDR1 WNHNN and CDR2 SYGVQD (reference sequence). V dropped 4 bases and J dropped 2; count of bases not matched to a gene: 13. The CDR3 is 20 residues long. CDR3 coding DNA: TGCGCCAGCAGTGCGACGTCGGGACTAGCGGGAGTAGTGACCTACAATGAGCAGTTCTTC. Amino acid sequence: CASSATSGLAGVVTYNEQFF.

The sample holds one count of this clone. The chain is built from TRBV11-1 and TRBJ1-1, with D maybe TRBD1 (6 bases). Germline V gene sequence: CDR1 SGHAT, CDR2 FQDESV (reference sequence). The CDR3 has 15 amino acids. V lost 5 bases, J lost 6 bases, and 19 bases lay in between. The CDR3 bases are TGTGCCAGCAGCCCAGGGACATCTCCTCAGGCTGAAGCTTTCTTT. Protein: CASSPGTSPQAEAFF.

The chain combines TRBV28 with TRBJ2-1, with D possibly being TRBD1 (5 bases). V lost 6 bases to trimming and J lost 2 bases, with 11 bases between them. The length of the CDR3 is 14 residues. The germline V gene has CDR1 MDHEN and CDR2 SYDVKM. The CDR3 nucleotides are TGTGCCAGCAGGAGACAGAAAACCTACAATGAGCAGTTCTTC. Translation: CASRRQKTYNEQFF.

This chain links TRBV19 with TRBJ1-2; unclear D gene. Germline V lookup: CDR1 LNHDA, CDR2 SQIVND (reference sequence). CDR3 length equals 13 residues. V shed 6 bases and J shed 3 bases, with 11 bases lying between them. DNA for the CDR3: TGTGCCAGTAGGAATGAGGTTTACTATGGCTACACCTTC. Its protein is CASRNEVYYGYTF.

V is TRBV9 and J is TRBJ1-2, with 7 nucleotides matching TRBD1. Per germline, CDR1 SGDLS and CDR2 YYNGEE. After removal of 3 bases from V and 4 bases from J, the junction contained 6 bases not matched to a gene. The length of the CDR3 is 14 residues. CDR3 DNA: TGTGCCAGCAGCGGCACCGGGACAGCCTATGGCTACACCTTC. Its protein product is CASSGTGTAYGYTF.

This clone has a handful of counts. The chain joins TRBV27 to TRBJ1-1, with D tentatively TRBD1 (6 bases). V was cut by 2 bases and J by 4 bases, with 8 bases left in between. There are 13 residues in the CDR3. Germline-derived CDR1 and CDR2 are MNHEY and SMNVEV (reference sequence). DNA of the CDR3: TGTGCCAGCAGTTTAGCCAGGGGCACTGAAGCTTTCTTT. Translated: CASSLARGTEAFF.

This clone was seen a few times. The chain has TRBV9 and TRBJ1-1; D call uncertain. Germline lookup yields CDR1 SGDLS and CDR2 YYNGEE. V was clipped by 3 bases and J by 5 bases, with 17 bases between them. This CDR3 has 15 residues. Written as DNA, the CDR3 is TGTGCCAGCAGCGGCACGAGGGAGAGTGGAACTGAAGCTTTCTTT. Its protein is CASSGTRESGTEAFF. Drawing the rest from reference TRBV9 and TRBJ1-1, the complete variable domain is DSGVTQTPKHLITATGQRVTLRCSPRSGDLSVYWYQQSLDQGLQFLIQYYNGEERAKGNILERFSAQQFPDLHSELNLSSLELGDSALYFCASSGTRESGTEAFFGQGTRLTVV.

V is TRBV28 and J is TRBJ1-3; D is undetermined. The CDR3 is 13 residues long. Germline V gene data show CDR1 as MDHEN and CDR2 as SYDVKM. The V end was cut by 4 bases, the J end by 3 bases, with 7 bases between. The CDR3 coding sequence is TGTGCCAGCAGTTACGGCTATGGAAACACCATATATTTT. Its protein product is CASSYGYGNTIYF.